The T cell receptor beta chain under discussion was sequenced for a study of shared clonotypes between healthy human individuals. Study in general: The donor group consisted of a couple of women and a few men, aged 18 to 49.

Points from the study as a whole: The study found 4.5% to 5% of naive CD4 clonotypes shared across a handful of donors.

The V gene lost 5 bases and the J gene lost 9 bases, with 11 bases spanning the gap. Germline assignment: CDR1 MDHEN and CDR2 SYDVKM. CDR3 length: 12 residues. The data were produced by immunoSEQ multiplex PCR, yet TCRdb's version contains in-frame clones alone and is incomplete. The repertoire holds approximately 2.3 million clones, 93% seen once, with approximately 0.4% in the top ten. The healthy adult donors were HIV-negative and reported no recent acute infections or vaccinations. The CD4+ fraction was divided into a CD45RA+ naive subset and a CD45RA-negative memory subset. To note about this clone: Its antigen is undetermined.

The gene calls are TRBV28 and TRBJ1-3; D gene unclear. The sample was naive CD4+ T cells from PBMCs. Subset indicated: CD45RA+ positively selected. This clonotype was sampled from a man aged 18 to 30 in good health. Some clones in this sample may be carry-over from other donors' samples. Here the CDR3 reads CASSVPGVTIYF. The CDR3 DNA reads TGTGCCAGCAGTGTCCCAGGCGTCACCATATATTTT.